This is a list of T cell receptor beta chains from one sample in a study of graft-versus-host responses after intestinal transplantation. Generated by immunoSEQ multiplex PCR, the TCRdb table keeps only in-frame clones and is missing some. The data show about 39,000 clones, more than 85% seen once. Source: PBMCs, taken 700 to 750 days after intestinal transplantation. These receptors were taken from a human patient who received an intestinal transplant, so some T cells may come from the graft donor. Each CDR3 is given with its conserved first and last residue. The D gene is left open where the match is weak. Clone size, where shown, is once, few, many, or a class for clones that have expanded.

CDR3nt: TGTGCCAGCAGTTATTCCCGGACAGGGCGATACATTCAGTACTTC
CDR3aa: CASSYSRTGRYIQYF
j_gene: TRBJ2-4
v_gene: TRBV6-5
d_gene: TRBD1
abundance: .

CDR3nt: TGTGCCAGCAGCGGGACTAGCGGGAGTATGGATACGCAGTATTTT
CDR3aa: CASSGTSGSMDTQYF
j_gene: TRBJ2-3
v_gene: TRBV7-9
d_gene: TRBD2
abundance: .

CDR3nt: TGTGCCAGCAGTTACTCCGGGGGTGAAGCTTTCTTT
CDR3aa: CASSYSGGEAFF
j_gene: TRBJ1-1
v_gene: TRBV6-5
d_gene: .
abundance: .

CDR3nt: TGTGCCAGCAGTACGAGGACTAGCCGGGCGGGGGAGACCCAGTACTTC
CDR3aa: CASSTRTSRAGETQYF
j_gene: TRBJ2-5
v_gene: TRBV25-1
d_gene: TRBD2
abundance: .

CDR3nt: TGTGCCAGCAGCCCTGCCTGGGGGAGCCAAGAGACCCAGTACTTC
CDR3aa: CASSPAWGSQETQYF
j_gene: TRBJ2-5
v_gene: TRBV7-8
d_gene: .
abundance: .

CDR3nt: TGTGCCAGCAGTATCCGGGACGGTGCCTACGAGCAGTACTTC
CDR3aa: CASSIRDGAYEQYF
j_gene: TRBJ2-7
v_gene: TRBV27
d_gene: .
abundance: .

CDR3nt: TGTGCCAGCAGCTTACTAGCGGCCTACGAGCAGTACTTC
CDR3aa: CASSLLAAYEQYF
j_gene: TRBJ2-7
v_gene: TRBV7-2
d_gene: TRBD2
abundance: .

CDR3nt: TGCAGCGTAGCGGAGAGCACCGGGGAGCTGTTTTTT
CDR3aa: CSVAESTGELFF
j_gene: TRBJ2-2
v_gene: TRBV29-1
d_gene: .
abundance: .

CDR3nt: TGCGCCAGCAGCCAAGAACCCAGTACGAGCTCCTACGAGCAGTACTTC
CDR3aa: CASSQEPSTSSYEQYF
j_gene: TRBJ2-7
v_gene: TRBV4-1
d_gene: .
abundance: .

CDR3nt: TGTGCCAGCAGCTTAGAACCCCTGGGCGAAAAACTGTTTTTT
CDR3aa: CASSLEPLGEKLFF
j_gene: TRBJ1-4
v_gene: TRBV11-1
d_gene: .
abundance: once

CDR3nt: TGTGCCAGCAGTTCGAAATACCGGGACACCTTAGGTGGCTACACCTTC
CDR3aa: CASSSKYRDTLGGYTF
j_gene: TRBJ1-2
v_gene: TRBV28
d_gene: .
abundance: .

CDR3nt: TGCGCCAGCAGCCGCCCCGGTCAGTTAAATTCACCCCTCCACTTT
CDR3aa: CASSRPGQLNSPLHF
j_gene: TRBJ1-6
v_gene: TRBV4-1
d_gene: .
abundance: .

CDR3nt: TGTGCCAGCAGACATTCGGGACAGCCCTATGGCTACACCTTC
CDR3aa: CASRHSGQPYGYTF
j_gene: TRBJ1-2
v_gene: TRBV14
d_gene: TRBD1
abundance: .

CDR3nt: TGTGCCAGCAGCGGAGTAGCGGGAGGGCCGGACGGCTCCTACAATGAGCAGTTCTTC
CDR3aa: CASSGVAGGPDGSYNEQFF
j_gene: TRBJ2-1
v_gene: TRBV9
d_gene: TRBD2
abundance: once

CDR3nt: TGTGCCAGCCGGGAAGGGGGGAGTGAGCAGTTCTTC
CDR3aa: CASREGGSEQFF
j_gene: TRBJ2-1
v_gene: TRBV6-5
d_gene: .
abundance: .

CDR3nt: TGCGCCAGCAGCTTGGGTAGGACAGGGCCCACCGGGGAGCTGTTTTTT
CDR3aa: CASSLGRTGPTGELFF
j_gene: TRBJ2-2
v_gene: TRBV5-1
d_gene: TRBD1
abundance: once

CDR3nt: TGTGCCAGCAGCTTAGACAGACAAGAGACCCAGTACTTC
CDR3aa: CASSLDRQETQYF
j_gene: TRBJ2-5
v_gene: TRBV7-2
d_gene: .
abundance: .

CDR3nt: TGTGCCAGCAGCTTGGTTAGCGGGGGGGCCCAGGTCCGAGAGACCCAGTACTTC
CDR3aa: CASSLVSGGAQVRETQYF
j_gene: TRBJ2-5
v_gene: TRBV5-4
d_gene: TRBD2
abundance: .

CDR3nt: TGTGCCAGCAGCTTACTGGTGGGAGGCACCGGGGAGCTGTTTTTT
CDR3aa: CASSLLVGGTGELFF
j_gene: TRBJ2-2
v_gene: TRBV7-2
d_gene: .
abundance: .

CDR3nt: TGTGCCAGCAGCCCGGTATCCTGGACACAGGAAGATAACACCGGGGAGCTGTTTTTT
CDR3aa: CASSPVSWTQEDNTGELFF
j_gene: TRBJ2-2
v_gene: TRBV5-6
d_gene: .
abundance: .

CDR3nt: TGTGCCAGCAGCAAGGGACAGGGTCACTACGAGCAGTACTTC
CDR3aa: CASSKGQGHYEQYF
j_gene: TRBJ2-7
v_gene: TRBV5-4
d_gene: TRBD1
abundance: .

CDR3nt: TGTGCCAGCAGCGCCGGGGTGGGGGGAAGGTCACCCCTCCACTTT
CDR3aa: CASSAGVGGRSPLHF
j_gene: TRBJ1-6
v_gene: TRBV2
d_gene: .
abundance: .

CDR3nt: TGTGCCAGCAGCTTACTCGGAGGTGGGAGAGCTTTCTTT
CDR3aa: CASSLLGGGRAFF
j_gene: TRBJ1-1
v_gene: TRBV11-1
d_gene: .
abundance: .

CDR3nt: TGCAGCGCACTATCTCTGGGGGGAACCTCCTACAATGAGCAGTTCTTC
CDR3aa: CSALSLGGTSYNEQFF
j_gene: TRBJ2-1
v_gene: TRBV29-1
d_gene: .
abundance: .

CDR3nt: TGTGCCAGCAGCGTCGAAGGGGCAGATACGCAGTATTTT
CDR3aa: CASSVEGADTQYF
j_gene: TRBJ2-3
v_gene: TRBV9
d_gene: .
abundance: .

CDR3nt: TGTGCCAGCGGTCTGGGAGGAGAGACCCAGTACTTC
CDR3aa: CASGLGGETQYF
j_gene: TRBJ2-5
v_gene: TRBV9
d_gene: .
abundance: .

CDR3nt: TGTGCCAGCAGCCCATTAACTAGCGGGAGGGAGACCCAGTACTTC
CDR3aa: CASSPLTSGRETQYF
j_gene: TRBJ2-5
v_gene: TRBV5-5
d_gene: TRBD2
abundance: once

CDR3nt: TGTGCCAGCAGTTTAGGGGCTGCTAGCGAGTTAGATACGCAGTATTTT
CDR3aa: CASSLGAASELDTQYF
j_gene: TRBJ2-3
v_gene: TRBV28
d_gene: .
abundance: .

CDR3nt: TGCGCCAGCAGCCAAGAACCTAGTTGGGTAGAGCAGTACTTC
CDR3aa: CASSQEPSWVEQYF
j_gene: TRBJ2-7
v_gene: TRBV4-1
d_gene: .
abundance: few

CDR3nt: TGTGCCAGCAGTGGGGGACAAGGCACAGATACGCAGTATTTT
CDR3aa: CASSGGQGTDTQYF
j_gene: TRBJ2-3
v_gene: TRBV6-5
d_gene: .
abundance: few

CDR3nt: TGTGCCAGTAGTGTCACCGGGTCCCACAATGAGCAGTTCTTC
CDR3aa: CASSVTGSHNEQFF
j_gene: TRBJ2-1
v_gene: TRBV19
d_gene: .
abundance: .

CDR3nt: TGTGCCAGCAGCGGGTCGAACTACAATGAGCAGTTCTTC
CDR3aa: CASSGSNYNEQFF
j_gene: TRBJ2-1
v_gene: TRBV6-5
d_gene: .
abundance: .

CDR3nt: TGTGCCAGCAGCCCGAAGGGGGCGGGCGGGAGGGGTGGAAACGAGCAGTACTTC
CDR3aa: CASSPKGAGGRGGNEQYF
j_gene: TRBJ2-7
v_gene: TRBV13
d_gene: TRBD2
abundance: .

CDR3nt: TGTGCCAGCTCACCGCTTAGACAGACAGATACGCAGTATTTT
CDR3aa: CASSPLRQTDTQYF
j_gene: TRBJ2-3
v_gene: TRBV18
d_gene: .
abundance: .

CDR3nt: TGTGCCAGCAGTTACTCCATAGGGTATGGAAACACCATATATTTT
CDR3aa: CASSYSIGYGNTIYF
j_gene: TRBJ1-3
v_gene: TRBV6-5
d_gene: .
abundance: .

CDR3nt: TGTGCCAGCAGCTTACAGGGTAGCAGCGATGAGCAGTTCTTC
CDR3aa: CASSLQGSSDEQFF
j_gene: TRBJ2-1
v_gene: TRBV11-2
d_gene: .
abundance: .

CDR3nt: TGTGCCACCAGCAGAGATAGAGCGGGAGGGCCTGGATATTTT
CDR3aa: CATSRDRAGGPGYF
j_gene: TRBJ2-3
v_gene: TRBV15
d_gene: TRBD2
abundance: .

CDR3nt: TGTGCCAGCAGCTTGGCACTAGCGGATCCAGATACGCAGTATTTT
CDR3aa: CASSLALADPDTQYF
j_gene: TRBJ2-3
v_gene: TRBV5-6
d_gene: TRBD2
abundance: .

CDR3nt: TGTGCCAGCAGCCCACCCCCAGCGGAGGGGGATGAGCAGTTCTTC
CDR3aa: CASSPPPAEGDEQFF
j_gene: TRBJ2-1
v_gene: TRBV13
d_gene: .
abundance: .

CDR3nt: TGTGCCAGCAGTTCCACTGGGACTAGCCACACAGATACGCAGTATTTT
CDR3aa: CASSSTGTSHTDTQYF
j_gene: TRBJ2-3
v_gene: TRBV28
d_gene: TRBD2
abundance: .

CDR3nt: TGTGCCAGCAGCCCCCTCCCGGACAGGGCGGCCCAAGAGACCCAGTACTTC
CDR3aa: CASSPLPDRAAQETQYF
j_gene: TRBJ2-5
v_gene: TRBV9
d_gene: TRBD1
abundance: .

CDR3nt: TGTGCCATCAGGGGGAGCGGGGGCACAGATACGCAGTATTTT
CDR3aa: CAIRGSGGTDTQYF
j_gene: TRBJ2-3
v_gene: TRBV10-3
d_gene: TRBD2
abundance: once

CDR3nt: TGTGCCAGCACCCCGGGGTCCTACGAGCAGTACTTC
CDR3aa: CASTPGSYEQYF
j_gene: TRBJ2-7
v_gene: TRBV7-3
d_gene: .
abundance: .

CDR3nt: TGTGCCAGCAGCCGCTGGACAGGGGGAGTGGGTCAGCCCCAGCATTTT
CDR3aa: CASSRWTGGVGQPQHF
j_gene: TRBJ1-5
v_gene: TRBV7-9
d_gene: TRBD1
abundance: .

CDR3nt: TGTGCCAGCAGCTCATCAGGGAACCTGGCCGAGCAGTACTTC
CDR3aa: CASSSSGNLAEQYF
j_gene: TRBJ2-7
v_gene: TRBV9
d_gene: .
abundance: .

CDR3nt: TGTGCCAGCAGTTGGGTCGAGGGAGTGGGATACAATGAGCAGTTCTTC
CDR3aa: CASSWVEGVGYNEQFF
j_gene: TRBJ2-1
v_gene: TRBV27
d_gene: .
abundance: .

CDR3nt: TGTGCCAGCAGCCCCGGGACAGGGGCGGCCATTCAGTACTTC
CDR3aa: CASSPGTGAAIQYF
j_gene: TRBJ2-4
v_gene: TRBV7-6
d_gene: TRBD1
abundance: .

CDR3nt: TGTGCCAGCAGCTTAGTTGGGGGTGCCAGGGACACCATATATTTT
CDR3aa: CASSLVGGARDTIYF
j_gene: TRBJ1-3
v_gene: TRBV7-6
d_gene: .
abundance: .

CDR3nt: TGCGCCAGCAGCCCTAATTCAGATACGCAGTATTTT
CDR3aa: CASSPNSDTQYF
j_gene: TRBJ2-3
v_gene: TRBV5-1
d_gene: .
abundance: once